The clone carrying this T cell receptor (beta chain) occurred a few times. What it recognizes is unknown. The CDR3 contains 12 residues. The entry originates in a study of identical twins. General observations from the study: Clonotypes of the beta chain that were abundant in cord blood carried fewer insertions (memory repertoires showed none). Out-of-frame alpha sequences common to twins were enriched for low generation probability.

The authors used template switching to add a universal primer site and gave cDNA unique molecular identifiers. A single record per CDR3 protein comes from TCRdb applying MiXCR to the 5' RACE reads. The table includes 200,000 to 250,000 distinct CDR3 sequences, over 9.5% detected once. Donors were all healthy Caucasians. The sequenced sample consisted of memory T cells sorted from blood. This clonotype originated in a middle-aged man in good health. This chain uses TRBV21-1 with TRBJ2-7. TRBV21-1 is an annotated pseudogene. CDR3 in DNA: TGTGCCAGCAGCAAAGTAAGGTGCGAGCAGTACTTC. It translates to CASSKVRCEQYF.